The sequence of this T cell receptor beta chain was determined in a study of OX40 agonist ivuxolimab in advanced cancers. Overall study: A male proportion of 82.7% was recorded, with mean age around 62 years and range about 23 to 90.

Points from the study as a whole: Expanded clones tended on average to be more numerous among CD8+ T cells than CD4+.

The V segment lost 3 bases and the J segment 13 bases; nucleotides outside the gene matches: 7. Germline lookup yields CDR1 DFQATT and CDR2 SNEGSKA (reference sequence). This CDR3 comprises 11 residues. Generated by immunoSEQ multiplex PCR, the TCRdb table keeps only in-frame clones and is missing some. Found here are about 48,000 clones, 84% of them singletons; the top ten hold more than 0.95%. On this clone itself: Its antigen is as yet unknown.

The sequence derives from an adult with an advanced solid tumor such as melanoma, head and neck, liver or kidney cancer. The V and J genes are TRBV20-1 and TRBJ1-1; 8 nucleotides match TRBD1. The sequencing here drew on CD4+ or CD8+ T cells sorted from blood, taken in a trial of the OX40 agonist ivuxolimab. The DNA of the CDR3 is TGCAGTGCTAGTGGTCCAGGGGGCGGTTTCTTT. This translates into CSASGPGGGFF.